The 24 T cell receptor beta chains below come from one sample, sequenced in a study of spatial heterogeneity in lung cancer. TCRdb used MiXCR to reprocess the 5' RACE reads, holding one entry per CDR3 protein. The table shows roughly 9,900 distinct CDR3 sequences, with over 6% occurring only once. What these receptors recognize is not known. Documented time point: sample taken at primary tumor resection. Notes on the study in general: In tumors, expanded intratumoral alpha and beta TCR counts tracked mutation counts.

The sample here was lung tumor tissue, taken at surgery. Every receptor here comes from a female donor with early-stage non-small cell lung cancer.

This clonotype is deemed medium-sized. V usage is TRBV6-6 and J usage is TRBJ1-1; 9 bases fit TRBD1. Germline V gene data show CDR1 as MNHNY and CDR2 as SVGAGI (reference sequence). Unmatched junction bases numbered 5, after V lost 5 bases and J lost 1 base. The CDR3 runs to 15 residues. The CDR3 sequence is CASSTLDRGNTEAFF. CDR3 in DNA: TGTGCCAGCAGTACGCTGGACAGGGGGAACACTGAAGCTTTCTTT.

This clonotype has ten or more counts. V usage is TRBV4-1 and J usage is TRBJ1-2, with 7 positions matching TRBD1. V lost 0 bases to trimming and J lost 6 bases; unmatched junction nucleotides: 10. This CDR3 is built from 16 residues. CDR1 and CDR2 (germline): MGHRA, YSYEKL. CDR3 amino acids: CASSQEEARGLDGYTF. CDR3 DNA: TGCGCCAGCAGCCAAGAGGAGGCCAGGGGGTTAGATGGCTACACCTTC.

The chain is built from TRBV18 and TRBJ2-1; D may be TRBD2 (6 bases). Trimming pared 3 bases from V and 7 bases from J, leaving 22 bases between. The germline V gene encodes CDR1 KGHSH and CDR2 LQKENI. The CDR3 is 17 amino acids. CDR3 coding DNA: TGTGCCAGCTCACCCCTTCCCGGGGGAGAGATTTATAATGAGCAGTTCTTC. Its protein is CASSPLPGGEIYNEQFF.

This clonotype came up many times. The chain combines TRBV20-1 with TRBJ2-3; D is ambiguous. The V gene's germline CDR1 is DFQATT and CDR2 SNEGSKA (reference sequence). V lost 0 bases, J lost 1 base, and 8 bases lay in between. The CDR3 is 14 amino acids. The CDR3 spells CSARDRDGTDTQYF. DNA for the CDR3: TGCAGTGCTAGAGATAGAGATGGCACAGATACGCAGTATTTT.

Only a few counts were recorded for this clonotype. The rearrangement links TRBV28 to TRBJ2-6; 9 nucleotides agree with TRBD2. The V segment lost 3 bases and the J segment 4 bases; nucleotides outside the gene matches: 10. The CDR3 is made up of 18 amino acids. The V gene's germline CDR1 is MDHEN and CDR2 SYDVKM. For the CDR3, the DNA is TGTGCCAGCAGTTTTGGAGTAGCGGGAGCGATCGGGGCCAACGTCCTGACTTTC. It encodes CASSFGVAGAIGANVLTF.

This clonotype was counted ten times or more. CDR3 nucleotides: TGTGCCTGGAGTGTAGGTATTCAGAACACTGAAGCTTTCTTT. This sequence encodes CAWSVGIQNTEAFF. The chain couples TRBV30 to TRBJ1-1; D gene unclear. Germline-derived CDR1 and CDR2 are GTSNPN and SVGIG (reference sequence). With 0 bases removed from V and 1 base from J, the gap between germline ends came to 9 bases. The CDR3 spans 14 residues. The full variable domain, with the rest looked up from reference TRBV30 and TRBJ1-1, is SQTIHQWPATLVQPVGSPLSLECTVEGTSNPNLYWYRQAAGRGLQLLFYSVGIGQISSEVPQNLSASRPQDRQFILSSKKLLLSDSGFYLCAWSVGIQNTEAFFGQGTRLTVV.

By proportion, this clonotype is medium-sized. The V call is TRBV20-1, the J call TRBJ1-1; D call uncertain. The germline V and J ends were trimmed by 3 bases and 1 base, with 12 bases remaining between them. The germline V gene has CDR1 DFQATT and CDR2 SNEGSKA (reference sequence). This CDR3 comprises 14 residues. The CDR3 sequence: CSARQDRKNTEAFF. The CDR3 nucleotides read TGCAGTGCTAGGCAGGACCGGAAGAACACTGAAGCTTTCTTT.

This clonotype was observed many times. The gene calls are TRBV6-2 or TRBV6-3 and TRBJ2-3; perhaps TRBD1 as D (6 bases). The length of the CDR3 is 13 residues. V lost 0 bases to trimming and J lost 9 bases, with 10 bases between them. Germline V lookup: CDR1 MNHEY, CDR2 SVGEGT. The DNA of the CDR3 is TGTGCCAGCAGTTACTCTGGGGGCCAGACGCAGTATTTT. The encoded protein is CASSYSGGQTQYF.

This clonotype was seen repeatedly, ten times or more. The V and J genes are TRBV9 and TRBJ1-2; unclear D gene. The CDR3 is 14 residues long. Germline-derived CDR1 and CDR2 are SGDLS and YYNGEE. V lost 0 bases and J lost 7, with 13 bases in between. CDR3 in amino acids: CASSVGRSFAGYTF. Here the CDR3 DNA reads TGTGCCAGCAGCGTAGGACGGAGCTTCGCTGGCTACACCTTC.

This clonotype was observed at least ten times. V gene TRBV7-9 combines with J gene TRBJ1-5, with a weak D call TRBD1 (5 bases). Germline lookup yields CDR1 SEHNR and CDR2 FQNEAQ (reference sequence). Trimming stripped 9 bases from V and 10 bases from J, with 19 bases between. This CDR3 comprises 13 residues. The CDR3 protein is CASQGTQLGPQHF. The CDR3 bases are TGTGCCAGTCAAGGGACCCAGCTTGGTCCCCAGCATTTT. Supplemented by reference TRBV7-9 and TRBJ1-5, the full variable domain reads DTGVSQNPRHKITKRGQNVTFRCDPISEHNRLYWYRQTLGQGPEFLTYFQNEAQLEKSRLLSDRFSAERPKGSFSTLEIQRTEQGDSAMYLCASQGTQLGPQHFGDGTRLSIL.

By sample fraction, this clonotype is medium-sized. This chain uses TRBV28 with TRBJ2-3, with a possible D match to TRBD1 (5 bases). Per germline, CDR1 MDHEN and CDR2 SYDVKM. CDR3 length: 12 residues. The V end was cut by 6 bases, the J end by 11 bases, with 15 bases between. In DNA, the CDR3 is TGTGCCAGCAGGGCCCCGACAGTAGGGCAGTATTTT. This encodes CASRAPTVGQYF.

In its sample, this clonotype was seen many times. The chain is built from TRBV21-1 and TRBJ1-1; TRBD1, as called in the table, went unchecked against the DNA. TRBV21-1 is an annotated pseudogene. The CDR3 consists of 15 residues. CDR3 DNA: TGTGCCAGCAGCACCCAGCTGGGACCAAACACTGAAGCTTTCTTT. Translation gives CASSTQLGPNTEAFF.

This chain connects TRBV12-3 or TRBV12-4 to TRBJ2-3, with D maybe TRBD2 (5 bases). The CDR3 runs 15 residues. V lost 6 bases and J 2 bases, leaving 15 bases between the germline ends. CDR3 bases: TGTGCCAGCAGCCCTAGCCGCGCTTACACAGATACGCAGTATTTT. It translates to CASSPSRAYTDTQYF.

The sample holds many counts of this clonotype. This chain links TRBV5-1 with TRBJ2-5; tentatively, D is TRBD1 (5 bases). The germline gives CDR1 SGHRS, CDR2 YFSETQ. Trimming removed 4 bases from V and 2 bases from J, with 6 bases in between. The length of the CDR3 is 12 residues. The CDR3 is CASSPGQETQYF. The CDR3, as DNA: TGCGCCAGCAGCCCAGGGCAAGAGACCCAGTACTTC. Complete variable domain (other parts from reference TRBV5-1 and TRBJ2-5): KAGVTQTPRYLIKTRGQQVTLSCSPISGHRSVSWYQQTPGQGLQFLFEYFSETQRNKGNFPGRFSGRQFSNSRSEMNVSTLELGDSALYLCASSPGQETQYFGPGTRLLVL.

This clonotype was counted at least ten times. V and J are TRBV12-3 or TRBV12-4 and TRBJ1-5; 8 bases line up with TRBD1. The V segment lost 7 bases and the J segment 2 bases; nucleotides outside the gene matches: 10. The CDR3 extends over 16 amino acids. CDR3 in amino acids: CASTLFRTGRNQPQHF. CDR3 nucleotide sequence: TGTGCCAGCACCCTTTTCCGGACAGGGCGCAATCAGCCCCAGCATTTT.

This clonotype has a count of ten or more. The chain couples TRBV12-3 or TRBV12-4 to TRBJ2-2; D is ambiguous. V lost 3 bases and J 1 base, leaving 6 bases between the germline ends. This CDR3 is 14 amino acids long. The DNA for the CDR3 is TGTGCCAGCAGTTTTCGAGAGAACACCGGGGAGCTGTTTTTT. It encodes CASSFRENTGELFF.

The sample holds many counts of this clonotype. The V gene is TRBV2, the J gene TRBJ2-7; a weak D match, TRBD1 (6 bases). CDR3 length equals 13 residues. Germline V gene data show CDR1 as SNHLY and CDR2 as FYNNEI. The V and J ends lost 5 bases and 7 bases respectively, with 15 bases between them. The CDR3 bases are TGTGCCAGCAGTCGGACAGTGAGCTGGGAGCAGTACGTC. It specifies CASSRTVSWEQYV.

This clonotype is labeled medium-sized (0.01 to 0.1%). The genes are TRBV6-5 and TRBJ2-5, with 8 bases fitting TRBD1. Trimming took 6 bases from V and 5 from J; bases not matched to a gene: 11. This CDR3 has 15 residues. Germline V gene data show CDR1 as MNHEY and CDR2 as SVGAGI. The CDR3 DNA reads as TGTGCCAGCAGCCGTACAGGGGGTAGATTGGAGACCCAGTACTTC. It encodes CASSRTGGRLETQYF.

This clonotype was counted many times. V gene TRBV20-1 combines with J gene TRBJ2-3; D is perhaps TRBD1 or TRBD2 (5 bases each). Trimming left V 0 bases short and J 9 bases short, with 19 bases between. The CDR3 length is 15 residues. Germline CDR1 and CDR2: DFQATT and SNEGSKA (reference sequence). The CDR3 region has the DNA TGCAGTGCTAGAGAAACGGCGGGCCCCTGGGGGACGCAGTATTTT. As protein: CSARETAGPWGTQYF.

This clonotype is judged medium-sized (0.01 to 0.1%). The chain couples TRBV5-1 to TRBJ2-7; TRBD1 aligns across 7 bases. V shed 0 bases, J shed 2 bases, and the junction held 5 bases outside the gene matches. Germline V CDR1 and CDR2: SGHRS, YFSETQ. CDR3 length: 15 amino acids. CDR3: CASSLGPGQTYEQYF. As DNA, the CDR3 is TGCGCCAGCAGCTTGGGACCGGGACAGACCTACGAGCAGTACTTC.

This clonotype was counted many times. The rearrangement joins TRBV10-3 to TRBJ2-2; no clear D gene. V lost 4 bases, J lost 8 bases, and 11 bases lay in between. CDR1 and CDR2 from the germline V gene are ENHRY and SYGVKD. The CDR3 runs to 13 residues. The CDR3 loop is CAISGFTVGELFF. The CDR3 DNA is TGTGCCATCAGTGGGTTTACCGTGGGGGAGCTGTTTTTT.

This clonotype was detected many times. The chain recombines TRBV3-1 with TRBJ1-1; D remains unclear. Germline CDR1 LGHDT, CDR2 YNNKEL (reference sequence). The CDR3 extends over 14 amino acids. The germline V and J ends were trimmed by 1 base and 7 bases, with 13 bases remaining between them. In DNA, the CDR3 is TGTGCCAGCAGCCAAGTCGGGCTTGCCGGTGAAGCTTTCTTT. This gives the protein CASSQVGLAGEAFF.

The rearrangement uses TRBV20-1 and TRBJ2-5; D remains ambiguous. The length of the CDR3 is 16 residues. V lost 6 bases and J 0 bases, leaving 20 bases between the germline ends. CDR1 is DFQATT and CDR2 is SNEGSKA in the germline V gene (reference sequence). The DNA of the CDR3 is TGCAGTGCCCCGAGCGAGACCAAGAAGTACCAAGAGACCCAGTACTTC. It encodes CSAPSETKKYQETQYF.

This clonotype has at least ten counts. This chain connects TRBV2 to TRBJ2-7, with 9 bases that match TRBD1. The CDR3 spans 12 residues. CDR1 is SNHLY and CDR2 is FYNNEI in the germline V gene. The V gene end was trimmed by 7 bases and the J gene end by 6 bases; junction bases not matched to a gene: 4. The CDR3, as DNA: TGTGCCAGCAATATGGGACAGGGCGAGCAGTACGTC. Residues: CASNMGQGEQYV.